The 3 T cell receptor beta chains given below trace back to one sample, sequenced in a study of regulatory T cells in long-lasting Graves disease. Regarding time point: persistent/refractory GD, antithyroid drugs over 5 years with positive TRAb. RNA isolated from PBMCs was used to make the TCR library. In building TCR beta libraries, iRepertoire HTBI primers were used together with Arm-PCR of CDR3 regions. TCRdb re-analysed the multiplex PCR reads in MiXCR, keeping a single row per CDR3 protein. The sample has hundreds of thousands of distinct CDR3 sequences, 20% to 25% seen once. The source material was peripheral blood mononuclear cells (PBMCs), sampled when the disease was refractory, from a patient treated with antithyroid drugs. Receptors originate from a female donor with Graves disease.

The CDR3 DNA sequence: TGTGCCAGCAGGCCTACTAGCGGGAGTTTCGAAACCGGGGAGCTGTTTTTT. This codes for CASRPTSGSFETGELFF. The chain links TRBV28 to TRBJ2-2; 11 nucleotides align to TRBD2. With 6 bases clipped from V and 5 bases from J, the junction kept 11 bases outside the gene matches. This CDR3 has 17 residues. Germline V lookup: CDR1 MDHEN, CDR2 SYDVKM.

CDR3 protein: CASSQGPGDNTGELFF. As DNA, the CDR3 is TGTGCCAGCAGCCAAGGACCAGGAGACAACACCGGGGAGCTGTTTTTT. The V and J genes are TRBV4-2 and TRBJ2-2; D gene ambiguous. Germline values: CDR1 LGHNA, CDR2 YNFKEQ. The CDR3 covers 16 residues. V was trimmed by 1 base and J by 2 bases, leaving 11 bases between them.

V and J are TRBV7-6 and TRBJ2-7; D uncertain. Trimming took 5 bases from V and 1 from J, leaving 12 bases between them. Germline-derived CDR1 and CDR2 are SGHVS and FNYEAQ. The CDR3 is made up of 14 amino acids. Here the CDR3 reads CASSLIRQSYEQYF. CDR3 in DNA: TGTGCCAGCAGCCTCATCCGGCAGTCCTACGAGCAGTACTTC.